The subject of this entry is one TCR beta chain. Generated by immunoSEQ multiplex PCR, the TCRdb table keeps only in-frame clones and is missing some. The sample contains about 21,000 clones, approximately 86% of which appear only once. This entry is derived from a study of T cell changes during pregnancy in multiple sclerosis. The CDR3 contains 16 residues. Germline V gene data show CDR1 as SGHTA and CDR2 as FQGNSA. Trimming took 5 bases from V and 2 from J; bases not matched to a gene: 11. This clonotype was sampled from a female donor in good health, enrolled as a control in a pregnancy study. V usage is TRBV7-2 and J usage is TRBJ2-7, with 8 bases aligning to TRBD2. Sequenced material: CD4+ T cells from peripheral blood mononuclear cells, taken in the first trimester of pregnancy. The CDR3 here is CASSPHLRGGPYEQYF. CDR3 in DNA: TGTGCCAGCAGCCCCCACCTCCGGGGGGGCCCCTACGAGCAGTACTTC. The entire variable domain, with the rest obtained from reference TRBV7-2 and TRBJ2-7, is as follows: GAGVSQSPSNKVTEKGKDVELRCDPISGHTALYWYRQSLGQGLEFLIYFQGNSAPDKSGLPSDRFSAERTGGSVSTLTIQRTQQEDSAVYLCASSPHLRGGPYEQYFGPGTRLTVT.